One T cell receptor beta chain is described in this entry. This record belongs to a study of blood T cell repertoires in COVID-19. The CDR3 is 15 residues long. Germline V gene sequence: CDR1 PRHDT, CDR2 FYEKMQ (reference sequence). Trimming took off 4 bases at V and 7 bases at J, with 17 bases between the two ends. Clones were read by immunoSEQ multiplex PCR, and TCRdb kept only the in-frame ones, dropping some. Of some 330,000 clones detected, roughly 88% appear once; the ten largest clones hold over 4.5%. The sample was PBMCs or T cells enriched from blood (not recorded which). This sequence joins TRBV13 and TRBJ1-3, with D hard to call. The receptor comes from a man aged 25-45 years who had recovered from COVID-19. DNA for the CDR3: TGTGCCAGCAGCTCGTCCAGGATACCGGGGAACACCATATATTTT. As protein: CASSSSRIPGNTIYF.